Below, 14 T cell receptor beta chains from the same sample are listed, as sequenced in a study of cytomegalovirus exposure and HLA in healthy donors. The PCR employed 60 Vbeta primers together with 13 Jbeta primers. The assay was immunoSEQ multiplex PCR, and TCRdb's table has in-frame clones only and misses some. Of about 170,000 clones detected, roughly 80% appear once; the ten largest clones hold 4.5% to 5.5%. Source material: PBMCs. The receptors stem from a woman between 50 and 59 years old in good health and CMV-seropositive.

The chain links TRBV5-6 to TRBJ2-7; 9 bases align to TRBD2. Germline V gene lookup returns CDR1 SGHDT and CDR2 YYEEEE. This CDR3 spans 17 amino acids. V trimming: 1 base; J trimming: 7 bases; junction bases outside the gene matches: 15. The CDR3 protein is CASSLTGWREGRGEQYF. CDR3 bases: TGTGCCAGCAGCTTGACGGGGTGGCGGGAGGGCCGGGGGGAGCAGTACTTC.

J is TRBJ1-5 and V is TRBV5-6, with 11 bases lining up with TRBD1. The CDR3 runs to 18 residues. J lost 1 base, V lost 1 base, and 7 bases had no gene match. The germline V gene has CDR1 SGHDT and CDR2 YYEEEE. In nucleotides, the CDR3 is TGTGCCAGCAGCTTGTCCCGGGACAGGGGGGTAAGCAATCAGCCCCAGCATTTT. Amino acids: CASSLSRDRGVSNQPQHF.

This clone was seen more than once but under ten times. The chain has TRBV10-3 and TRBJ1-6, with D unclear. Trimming left V 4 bases short and J 6 bases short, with 13 bases between. The CDR3 loop spans 15 amino acids. CDR1 and CDR2 from the germline V gene are ENHRY and SYGVKD. Written as DNA, the CDR3 is TGTGCCATCAGTGGATCACTCCCGGTTAATTCACCCCTCCACTTT. The encoded protein is CAISGSLPVNSPLHF.

This clone is a singleton in its sample. This chain uses TRBV7-3 with TRBJ2-6, with D perhaps TRBD2 (6 bases). CDR3 length equals 17 residues. V lost 3 bases and J lost 0, with 12 bases in between. Germline-derived CDR1 and CDR2 are SGHTA and FQGTGA. The chain's CDR3 is CASSLVSRDSGANVLTF. In DNA, the CDR3 is TGTGCCAGCAGCTTGGTGTCGCGGGACTCTGGGGCCAACGTCCTGACTTTC.

This clone was observed a single time. V and J are TRBV6-5 and TRBJ2-1; D not resolved. The V gene's germline CDR1 is MNHEY and CDR2 SVGAGI. The CDR3 covers 15 residues. Trimming stripped 6 bases from V and 3 bases from J, with 15 bases between. This CDR3 is CASRPSVGIYNEQFF. The DNA of the CDR3 is TGTGCCAGCAGACCATCAGTTGGTATCTACAATGAGCAGTTCTTC.

This clone was seen only once. The chain is built from TRBV6-1 and TRBJ2-5, with 11 bases that match TRBD2. The germline V gene has CDR1 MNHNS and CDR2 SASEGT. This CDR3 is 15 amino acids long. V lost 3 bases, J lost 7 bases, and 7 bases stayed unmatched. CDR3 sequence: CASSDPGLAVGTQYF. The CDR3 DNA follows: TGTGCCAGCAGTGACCCGGGACTAGCGGTAGGGACCCAGTACTTC.

The J gene is TRBJ1-3, the V gene TRBV7-9, with 7 bases identical to TRBD1. With 5 bases clipped from V and 2 bases from J, the junction kept 3 bases outside the gene matches. CDR1 is SEHNR, CDR2 FQNEAQ, per germline (reference sequence). This CDR3 region has 14 residues. In DNA form, the CDR3 reads TGTGCCAGCAGCCGCGGACAGGCTGGAAACACCATATATTTT. It translates to CASSRGQAGNTIYF.

There are a few counts of this clone. This chain connects TRBV5-1 to TRBJ2-7, with TRBD2 identical over 9 bases. This CDR3 spans 16 amino acids. Germline V gene data show CDR1 as SGHRS and CDR2 as YFSETQ. J lost 0 bases, V lost 0 bases, and 4 bases had no gene match. Written as DNA, the CDR3 is TGCGCCAGCAGCTTGGCGTCTAGCGGGATCTCCTACGAGCAGTACTTC. Amino acids: CASSLASSGISYEQYF.

This clone occurred once. This chain joins TRBV2 and TRBJ2-3; TRBD2 might be the D (6 bases). The CDR3 has 15 amino acids. The germline V gene has CDR1 SNHLY and CDR2 FYNNEI. The V gene lost 3 bases and the J gene lost 7 bases, with 17 bases spanning the gap. The CDR3 reads CASSELSGSRNTQYF. The DNA for the CDR3 is TGTGCCAGCAGTGAGTTATCCGGGAGCCGGAATACGCAGTATTTT.

The chain recombines TRBV28 with TRBJ1-2, with TRBD1 identical over 9 bases. The V and J ends lost 5 bases and 2 bases, in that order; junction bases with no gene match: 6. Per the germline V gene, CDR1 is MDHEN and CDR2 is SYDVKM. This CDR3 region has 15 residues. The CDR3: CASSGVGTGNYGYTF. The CDR3 DNA sequence: TGTGCCAGCAGTGGGGTAGGGACAGGGAACTATGGCTACACCTTC.

The V call is TRBV6-5, the J call TRBJ1-1; possible D gene TRBD1, 6 bases. Trimming took off 11 bases at V and 6 bases at J, with 25 bases between the two ends. The CDR3 contains 15 residues. CDR1 is MNHEY, CDR2 SVGAGI, per germline. Here the CDR3 DNA reads TGTGCCGCCCTCCCAGGGGCTAGGGGAGATCCTGAAGCTTTCTTT. Translating it yields CAALPGARGDPEAFF.

The chain carries TRBV6-6 and TRBJ2-3, with TRBD1 matching over 8 bases. V lost 6 bases and J lost 5; bases outside the gene matches: 7. Germline-derived CDR1 and CDR2 are MNHNY and SVGAGI (reference sequence). The CDR3 is made up of 14 amino acids. CDR3 DNA sequence: TGTGCCAGCAGGCCGGGACAGGCCGGAGATACGCAGTATTTT. Amino acids: CASRPGQAGDTQYF.

This chain connects TRBV7-3 to TRBJ2-1, with 7 bases fitting TRBD1. Per germline, CDR1 SGHTA and CDR2 FQGTGA. The CDR3 spans 16 residues. The V segment lost 1 base and the J segment 1 base; nucleotides outside the gene matches: 4. The CDR3 nucleotides are TGTGCCAGCAGCTTAAGGCACAGGGGTTCCTACAATGAGCAGTTCTTC. Translated: CASSLRHRGSYNEQFF.

The chain links TRBV11-2 to TRBJ2-2, with D perhaps TRBD1 (6 bases). The CDR3 extends over 13 amino acids. The V gene's germline CDR1 is SGHAT and CDR2 FQNNGV. The V end was cut by 1 base, the J end by 8 bases, with 8 bases between. In DNA, the CDR3 is TGTGCCAGCAGCTTAGCGCAGGGGGGGGAGCTGTTTTTT. It specifies CASSLAQGGELFF.